Presented here are 15 T cell receptor beta chains from one specimen sequenced in a study of T-cell reconstitution after alpha-beta-depleted transplantation in children (dated by TCRdb to about 2016). Library creation used PCR. TCRdb records Illumina HiSeq 2500 as the sequencer. To normalize quantification of the TCRbeta repertoire, the TCR libraries were built with molecular barcoding that relied on unique molecular identifiers. TCRdb redid the processing of the public reads, applying fastp at Q25 and MiXCR, and retained in-frame beta chains. A single entry per CDR3 protein holds the most common genes and DNA from its merged rows. Across this sample there are about 690,000 distinct CDR3 sequences, with around a sixth seen only once. Over 0.95% of the sample is held by the ten biggest clonotypes. Sequences were derived from PBMCs from the stem cell graft donor, sampled from the stem cell graft. The receptors come from a human donor who donated a stem cell graft to a child with acute myeloid leukemia.

In its sample, this clonotype was seen many times. The genes are TRBV20-1 and TRBJ1-6; no clear D. The germline gives CDR1 DFQATT, CDR2 SNEGSKA (reference sequence). The CDR3 covers 15 residues. The germline V and J ends were trimmed by 3 bases and 9 bases, with 18 bases remaining between them. CDR3 sequence (DNA): TGCAGTGCTAGGGGAAGAACTAGAGCCAGTTCACCCCTCCACTTT. It encodes CSARGRTRASSPLHF.

A few counts support this clonotype. This sequence joins TRBV7-7 and TRBJ2-1; 8 positions agree with TRBD1. Germline CDR1 and CDR2: SSHAT and FNYEAQ (reference sequence). V was clipped by 1 base and J by 10 bases; unmatched bases: 9. The CDR3 has 15 amino acids. CDR3 DNA sequence: TGTGCCAGCAGCTTAGACCGGGCAGGGGGCTCCGAGCAGTTCTTC. Translation: CASSLDRAGGSEQFF.

The table lists this clonotype with a few counts. The V call is TRBV5-1, the J call TRBJ1-1, with 8 bases lining up with TRBD1. V shed 0 bases, J shed 4 bases, and the junction held 11 bases outside the gene matches. Germline CDR1 reads SGHRS; CDR2 reads YFSETQ. This CDR3 contains 17 residues. The CDR3 DNA is TGCGCCAGCAGCTTGGCGGACAGGGACCTCCGGGGCACTGAAGCTTTCTTT. Translation: CASSLADRDLRGTEAFF.

The chain links TRBV12-3 or TRBV12-4 to TRBJ2-1, with 7 bases lining up with TRBD1. The CDR3 sequence is 18 residues long. The junction had 21 bases not matched to a gene; V was cut back by 5 bases and J by 8 bases. CDR3 amino acids: CASSGDRDTLLLIDEQFF. The CDR3 DNA sequence: TGTGCCAGCAGTGGGGACAGAGACACCCTCCTGTTAATCGATGAGCAGTTCTTC.

J is TRBJ1-4 and V is TRBV7-9, with D hard to call. The germline V gene encodes CDR1 SEHNR and CDR2 FQNEAQ (reference sequence). The CDR3 covers 12 residues. V lost 5 bases and J 2 bases, leaving 3 bases between the germline ends. The chain's CDR3 is CASSATNEKLFF. In DNA form, the CDR3 reads TGTGCCAGCAGCGCGACTAATGAAAAACTGTTTTTT.

In its sample, this clonotype was seen many times. The gene calls are TRBV20-1 and TRBJ1-5; 7 bases are a match to TRBD1. Germline V gene data show CDR1 as DFQATT and CDR2 as SNEGSKA (reference sequence). The V and J ends lost 6 bases and 0 bases, in that order; junction bases with no gene match: 8. This CDR3 is built from 15 residues. CDR3 protein: CSAGTVLYSNQPQHF. DNA of the CDR3: TGCAGTGCCGGGACAGTTCTTTATAGCAATCAGCCCCAGCATTTT.

V is TRBV7-9 and J is TRBJ2-7; possible D gene TRBD2, 6 bases. Germline-derived CDR1 and CDR2 are SEHNR and FQNEAQ (reference sequence). Trimming stripped 6 bases from V and 3 bases from J, with 12 bases between. This CDR3 is 13 amino acids long. The CDR3 loop is CASRMSSGYEQYF. The CDR3 DNA reads TGTGCCAGCAGGATGAGTAGCGGCTACGAGCAGTACTTC. Looking up the rest from reference TRBV7-9 and TRBJ2-7 gives the full variable domain: DTGVSQNPRHKITKRGQNVTFRCDPISEHNRLYWYRQTLGQGPEFLTYFQNEAQLEKSRLLSDRFSAERPKGSFSTLEIQRTEQGDSAMYLCASRMSSGYEQYFGPGTRLTVT.

This clonotype was observed at least ten times. The CDR3 loop reads CASSSEGLGTDTQYF. The CDR3 bases are TGTGCCAGCAGCTCCGAGGGACTAGGCACAGATACGCAGTATTTT. The chain is built from TRBV7-2 and TRBJ2-3; 8 bases are shared with TRBD2. The CDR3 spans 15 residues. Germline loops: CDR1 SGHTA, CDR2 FQGNSA. The V segment lost 4 bases and the J segment 1 base; nucleotides outside the gene matches: 4.

The J gene is TRBJ1-5, the V gene TRBV27; D might be TRBD1 (6 bases). V gave up 8 bases and J gave up 2 bases, with 16 bases separating them. This CDR3 region has 15 residues. Germline CDR1 reads MNHEY; CDR2 reads SMNVEV (reference sequence). The chain's CDR3 is CASSAGDSGNQPQHF. The DNA of the CDR3 is TGTGCCAGCTCAGCAGGGGATAGTGGCAATCAGCCCCAGCATTTT.

This clonotype appeared many times. The chain recombines TRBV29-1 with TRBJ1-2; D may be TRBD1 (5 bases). CDR1 is SQVTM and CDR2 is ANQGSEA in the germline V gene. Trimming cost V 6 bases and J 2 bases, with 16 bases left between them. The length of the CDR3 is 14 residues. This CDR3 is CSVTGFEGNYGYTF. In nucleotides, the CDR3 is TGCAGCGTCACAGGTTTCGAGGGAAACTATGGCTACACCTTC. The full variable domain, with the rest looked up from reference TRBV29-1 and TRBJ1-2, is SAVISQKPSRDICQRGTSLTIQCQVDSQVTMMFWYRQQPGQSLTLIATANQGSEATYESGFVIDKFPISRPNLTFSTLTVSNMSPEDSSIYLCSVTGFEGNYGYTFGSGTRLTVV.

The genes are TRBV6-1 and TRBJ1-1; the match to TRBD1 covers 8 bases. The junction had 3 bases not matched to a gene; V was cut back by 6 bases and J by 0 bases. The CDR3 extends over 14 amino acids. The germline V gene encodes CDR1 MNHNS and CDR2 SASEGT. For the CDR3, the DNA is TGTGCCAGCAGCCACAGGGGGATGAACACTGAAGCTTTCTTT. It encodes CASSHRGMNTEAFF.

The V gene is TRBV7-6, the J gene TRBJ2-3, with D perhaps TRBD2 (7 bases). Germline-derived CDR1 and CDR2 are SGHVS and FNYEAQ. CDR3 length: 15 amino acids. Trimming cost V 5 bases and J 2 bases, with 14 bases left between them. CDR3 residues: CASSPIGGATDTQYF. The DNA for the CDR3 is TGTGCCAGCAGCCCGATTGGGGGGGCCACAGATACGCAGTATTTT.

This clonotype occurred many times. The chain employs TRBV7-3 and TRBJ2-3; D might be TRBD2 (5 bases). The CDR3 sequence is 14 residues long. Germline V lookup: CDR1 SGHTA, CDR2 FQGTGA. V was shortened by 5 bases and J by 6 bases, with 15 bases between the two germline ends. CDR3 coding DNA: TGTGCCAGCAGCCCCGGGGTCCGGCGGGATACGCAGTATTTT. The encoded protein is CASSPGVRRDTQYF.

This clonotype was observed many times. The chain carries TRBV12-3 or TRBV12-4 and TRBJ2-5; unclear D gene. Trimming took 6 bases from V and 2 from J, leaving 7 bases between them. The length of the CDR3 is 12 residues. CDR3 protein: CASRLLQETQYF. CDR3 nucleotide sequence: TGTGCCAGCAGATTACTGCAAGAGACCCAGTACTTC.

This sequence joins TRBV2 and TRBJ1-2, with TRBD1 matching 7 bases. This CDR3 has 15 amino acids. CDR1 and CDR2 from the germline V gene are SNHLY and FYNNEI. Losses at the gene ends were 1 base for V and 4 bases for J; bases not matched to a gene: 6. CDR3 protein: CASSEVRDSLYGYTF. The CDR3 DNA is TGTGCCAGCAGTGAAGTGCGGGACAGCCTCTATGGCTACACCTTC.